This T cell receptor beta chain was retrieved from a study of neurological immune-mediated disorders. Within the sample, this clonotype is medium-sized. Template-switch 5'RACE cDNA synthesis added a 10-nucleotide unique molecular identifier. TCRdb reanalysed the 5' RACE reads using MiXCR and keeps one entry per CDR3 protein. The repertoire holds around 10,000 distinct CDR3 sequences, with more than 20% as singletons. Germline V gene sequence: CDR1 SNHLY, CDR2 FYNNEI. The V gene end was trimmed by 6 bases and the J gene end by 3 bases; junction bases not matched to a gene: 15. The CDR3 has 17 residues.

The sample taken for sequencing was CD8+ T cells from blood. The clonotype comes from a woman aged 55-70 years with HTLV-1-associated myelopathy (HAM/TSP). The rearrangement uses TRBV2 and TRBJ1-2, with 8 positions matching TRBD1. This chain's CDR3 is CASSTGPGGRPDYGYTF. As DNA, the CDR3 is TGTGCCAGCAGCACGGGGCCAGGGGGCCGGCCAGACTATGGCTACACCTTC.